This TCR beta chain was identified during a study of T cells after yellow fever vaccination. Across the whole study: SMART-Seq v4 Ultra Low Input served to prepare low-cell-number fractions.

5'RACE template switching generated TCR cDNA, adding a universal primer site and UMIs. TCRdb recomputed calls from the 5' RACE reads with MiXCR, one row per CDR3 protein. Found here are about 69,000 distinct CDR3 sequences, 5% to 6.5% of them singletons; the top ten hold under 2.5%. This clonotype was seen a few times. Germline CDR1 and CDR2: SGHNT and YYREEE (reference sequence). Deletions cut 2 bases from V and 6 bases from J, with 4 bases between. The CDR3 is made up of 11 amino acids. The TCR was taken from a man younger than 35 who received the YFV17D yellow fever vaccine. The source was CD4+ T cells sorted from PBMCs, collected around 15 days after the first yellow fever vaccination. The chain is built from TRBV5-4 and TRBJ2-3; D is uncertain. CDR3 DNA sequence: TGTGCCAGCAGCTTTAGGGATACGCAGTATTTT. This codes for CASSFRDTQYF.